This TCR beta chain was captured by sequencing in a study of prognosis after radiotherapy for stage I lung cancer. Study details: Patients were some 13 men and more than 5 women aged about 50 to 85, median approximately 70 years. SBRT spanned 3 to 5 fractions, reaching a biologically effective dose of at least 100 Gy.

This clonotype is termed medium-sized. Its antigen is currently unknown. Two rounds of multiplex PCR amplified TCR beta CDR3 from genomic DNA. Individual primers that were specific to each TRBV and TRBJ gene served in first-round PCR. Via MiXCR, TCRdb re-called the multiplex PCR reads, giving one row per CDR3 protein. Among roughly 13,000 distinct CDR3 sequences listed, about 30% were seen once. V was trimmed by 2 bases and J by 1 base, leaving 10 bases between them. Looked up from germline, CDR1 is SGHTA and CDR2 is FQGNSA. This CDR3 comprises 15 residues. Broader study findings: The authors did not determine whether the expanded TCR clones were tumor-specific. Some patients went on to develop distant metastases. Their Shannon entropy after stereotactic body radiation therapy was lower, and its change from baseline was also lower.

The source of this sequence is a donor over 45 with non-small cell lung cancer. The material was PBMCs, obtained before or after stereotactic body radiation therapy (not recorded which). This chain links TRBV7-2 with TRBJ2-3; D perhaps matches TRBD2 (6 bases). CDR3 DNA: TGTGCCAGCAGCTTATTTAGCGGACGCACAGATACGCAGTATTTT. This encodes CASSLFSGRTDTQYF.